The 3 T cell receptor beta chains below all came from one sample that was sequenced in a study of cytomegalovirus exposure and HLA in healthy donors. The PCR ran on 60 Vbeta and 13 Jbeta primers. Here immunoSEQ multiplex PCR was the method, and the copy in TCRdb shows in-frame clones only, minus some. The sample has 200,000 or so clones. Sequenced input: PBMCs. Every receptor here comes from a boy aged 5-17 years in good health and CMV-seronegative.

The CDR3 coding sequence is TGCGCCAGCAGCCAAGTCCAGAAGATTGAGCAGTTCTTC. It is translated as CASSQVQKIEQFF. The chain employs TRBV4-1 and TRBJ2-1; D gene unclear. The CDR3 sequence is 13 residues long. Per germline, CDR1 MGHRA and CDR2 YSYEKL. Trimming took off 1 base at V and 9 bases at J, with 10 bases between the two ends.

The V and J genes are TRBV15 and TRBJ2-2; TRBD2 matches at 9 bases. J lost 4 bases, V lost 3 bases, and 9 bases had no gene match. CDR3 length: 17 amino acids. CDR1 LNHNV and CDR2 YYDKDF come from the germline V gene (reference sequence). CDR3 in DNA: TGTGCCACCAGCAGTCTGCATGGTAGCGGGAGCACCGGGGAGCTGTTTTTT. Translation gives CATSSLHGSGSTGELFF.

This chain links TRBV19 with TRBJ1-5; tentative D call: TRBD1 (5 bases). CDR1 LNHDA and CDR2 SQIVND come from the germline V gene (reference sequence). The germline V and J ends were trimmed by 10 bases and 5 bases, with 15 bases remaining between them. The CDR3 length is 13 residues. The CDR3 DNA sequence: TGTGCCACAGGGCAGGGAGGACATCAGCCCCAGCATTTT. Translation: CATGQGGHQPQHF.